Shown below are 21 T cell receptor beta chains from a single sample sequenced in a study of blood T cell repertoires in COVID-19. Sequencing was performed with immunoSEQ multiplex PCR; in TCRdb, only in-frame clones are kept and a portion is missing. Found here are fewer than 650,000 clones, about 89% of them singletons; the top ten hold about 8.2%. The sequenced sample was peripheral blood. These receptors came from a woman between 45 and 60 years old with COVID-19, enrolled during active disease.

The CDR3 nucleotides read TGTGCCTCCTCCGGGCAGGGGGCTTTAACAGATACGCAGTATTTT. The encoded protein is CASSGQGALTDTQYF. This chain uses TRBV30 with TRBJ2-3; TRBD1 aligns across 8 bases. CDR3 length: 15 residues. Germline loops: CDR1 GTSNPN, CDR2 SVGIG (reference sequence). J lost 3 bases, V lost 7 bases, and 12 bases had no gene match.

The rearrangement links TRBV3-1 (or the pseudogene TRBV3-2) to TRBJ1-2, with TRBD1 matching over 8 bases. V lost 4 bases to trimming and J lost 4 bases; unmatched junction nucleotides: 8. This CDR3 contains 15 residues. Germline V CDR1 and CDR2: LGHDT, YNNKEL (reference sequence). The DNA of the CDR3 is TGTGCCAGCAGCCGCCCAGGACAGGGCGGCTATGGCTACACCTTC. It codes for CASSRPGQGGYGYTF.

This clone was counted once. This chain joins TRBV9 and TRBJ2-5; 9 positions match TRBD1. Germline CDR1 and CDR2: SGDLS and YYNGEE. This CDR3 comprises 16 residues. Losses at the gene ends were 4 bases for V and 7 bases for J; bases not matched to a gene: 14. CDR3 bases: TGTGCCAGCAGCTCCGGACAGGGGCCCCAAGAGGGGACCCAGTACTTC. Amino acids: CASSSGQGPQEGTQYF.

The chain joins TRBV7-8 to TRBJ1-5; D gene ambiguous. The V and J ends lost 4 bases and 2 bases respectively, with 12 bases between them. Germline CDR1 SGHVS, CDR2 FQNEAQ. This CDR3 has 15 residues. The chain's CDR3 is CASSSDYRRNQPQHF. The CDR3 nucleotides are TGTGCCAGCAGCTCAGACTACAGACGCAATCAGCCCCAGCATTTT.

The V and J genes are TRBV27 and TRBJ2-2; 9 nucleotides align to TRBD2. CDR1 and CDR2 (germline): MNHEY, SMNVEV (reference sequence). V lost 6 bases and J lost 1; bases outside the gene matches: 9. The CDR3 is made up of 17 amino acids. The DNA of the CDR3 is TGTGCCAGCAGACCCTTCGGACTAGCGCGGAACACCGGGGAGCTGTTTTTT. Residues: CASRPFGLARNTGELFF.

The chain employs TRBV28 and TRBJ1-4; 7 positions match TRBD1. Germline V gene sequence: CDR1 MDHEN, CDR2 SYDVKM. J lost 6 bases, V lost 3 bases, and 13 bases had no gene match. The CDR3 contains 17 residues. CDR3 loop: CASSLGQGVGGYEKLFF. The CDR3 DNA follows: TGTGCCAGCAGTTTGGGGCAGGGGGTTGGGGGTTATGAAAAACTGTTTTTT.

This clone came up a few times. CDR3 amino acids: CASSLDRGSNQPQHF. The DNA for the CDR3 is TGTGCCAGCAGTTTAGACAGGGGTAGCAATCAGCCCCAGCATTTT. The genes are TRBV28 and TRBJ1-5; 8 nucleotides align to TRBD1. The CDR3 has 15 residues. CDR1 is MDHEN and CDR2 is SYDVKM in the germline V gene. V gave up 2 bases and J gave up 0 bases; unmatched junction bases: 0.

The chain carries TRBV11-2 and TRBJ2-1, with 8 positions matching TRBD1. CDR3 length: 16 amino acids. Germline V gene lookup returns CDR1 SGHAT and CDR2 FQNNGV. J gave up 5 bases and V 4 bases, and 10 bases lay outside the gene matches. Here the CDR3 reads CASSWTGQLLNNEQFF. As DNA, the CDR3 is TGTGCCAGCAGCTGGACAGGGCAGCTCTTAAACAATGAGCAGTTCTTC.

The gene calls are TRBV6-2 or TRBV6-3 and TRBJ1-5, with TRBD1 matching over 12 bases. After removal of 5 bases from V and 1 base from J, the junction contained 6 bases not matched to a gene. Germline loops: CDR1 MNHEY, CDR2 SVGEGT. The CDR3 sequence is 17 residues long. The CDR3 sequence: CASSTGTGGNSNQPQHF. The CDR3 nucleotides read TGTGCCAGCAGTACCGGGACAGGGGGCAACAGCAATCAGCCCCAGCATTTT.

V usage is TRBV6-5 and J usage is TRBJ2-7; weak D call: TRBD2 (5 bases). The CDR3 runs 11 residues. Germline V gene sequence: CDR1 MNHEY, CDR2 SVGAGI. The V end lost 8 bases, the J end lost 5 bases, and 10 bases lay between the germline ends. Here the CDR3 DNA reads TGTGCCAGCGCGAGGGCAGACGAGCAGTACTTC. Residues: CASARADEQYF.

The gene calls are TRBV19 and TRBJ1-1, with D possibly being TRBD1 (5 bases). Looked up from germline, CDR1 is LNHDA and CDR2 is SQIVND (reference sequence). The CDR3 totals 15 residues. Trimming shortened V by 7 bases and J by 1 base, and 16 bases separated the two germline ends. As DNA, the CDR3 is TGTGCCAGTACCCTCCCAGGGCGGGGGAACACTGAAGCTTTCTTT. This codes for CASTLPGRGNTEAFF. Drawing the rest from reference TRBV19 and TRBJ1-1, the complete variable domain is DGGITQSPKYLFRKEGQNVTLSCEQNLNHDAMYWYRQDPGQGLRLIYYSQIVNDFQKGDIAEGYSVSREKKESFPLTVTSAQKNPTAFYLCASTLPGRGNTEAFFGQGTRLTVV.

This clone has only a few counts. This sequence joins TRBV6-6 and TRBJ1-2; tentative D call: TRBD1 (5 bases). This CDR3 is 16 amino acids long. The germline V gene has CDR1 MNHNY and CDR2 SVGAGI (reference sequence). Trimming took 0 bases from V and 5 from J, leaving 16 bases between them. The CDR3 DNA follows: TGTGCCAGCAGTTACTCGGGGCCTCCCGGGGGATATGGCTACACCTTC. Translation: CASSYSGPPGGYGYTF.

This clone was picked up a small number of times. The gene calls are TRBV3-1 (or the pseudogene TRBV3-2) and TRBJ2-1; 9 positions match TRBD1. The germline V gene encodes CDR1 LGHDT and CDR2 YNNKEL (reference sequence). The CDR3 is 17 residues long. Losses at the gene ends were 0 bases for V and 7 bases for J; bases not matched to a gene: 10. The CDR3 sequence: CASSQDLATGGTNEQFF. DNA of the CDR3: TGTGCCAGCAGCCAAGATTTAGCGACAGGGGGGACGAATGAGCAGTTCTTC.

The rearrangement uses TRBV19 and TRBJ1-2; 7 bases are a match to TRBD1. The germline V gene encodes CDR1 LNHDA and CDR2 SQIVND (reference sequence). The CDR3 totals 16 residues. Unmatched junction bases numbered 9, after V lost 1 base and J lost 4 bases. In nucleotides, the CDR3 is TGTGCCAGTAGTATAGTTCGGGCAGGGGGTACCTATGGCTACACCTTC. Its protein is CASSIVRAGGTYGYTF. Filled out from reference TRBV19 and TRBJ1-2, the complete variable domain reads DGGITQSPKYLFRKEGQNVTLSCEQNLNHDAMYWYRQDPGQGLRLIYYSQIVNDFQKGDIAEGYSVSREKKESFPLTVTSAQKNPTAFYLCASSIVRAGGTYGYTFGSGTRLTVV.

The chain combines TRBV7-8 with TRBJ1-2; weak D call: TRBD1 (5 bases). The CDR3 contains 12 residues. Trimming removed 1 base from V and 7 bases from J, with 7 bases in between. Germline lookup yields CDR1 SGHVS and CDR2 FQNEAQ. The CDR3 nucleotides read TGTGCCAGCAGCTTAGACGGGGGTGGCTACACCTTC. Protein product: CASSLDGGGYTF.

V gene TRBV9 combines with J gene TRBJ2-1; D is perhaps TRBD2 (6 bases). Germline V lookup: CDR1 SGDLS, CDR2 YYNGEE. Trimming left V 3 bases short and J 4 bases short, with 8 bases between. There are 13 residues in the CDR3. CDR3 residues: CASSAGTYNEQFF. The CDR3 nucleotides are TGTGCCAGCAGCGCCGGGACTTACAATGAGCAGTTCTTC.

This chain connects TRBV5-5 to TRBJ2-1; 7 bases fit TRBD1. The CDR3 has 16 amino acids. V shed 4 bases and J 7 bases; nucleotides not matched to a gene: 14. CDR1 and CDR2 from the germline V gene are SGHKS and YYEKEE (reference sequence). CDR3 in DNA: TGTGCCAGCAGCCGATCCGACAGGGAAGACTCAAATGAGCAGTTCTTC. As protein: CASSRSDREDSNEQFF.

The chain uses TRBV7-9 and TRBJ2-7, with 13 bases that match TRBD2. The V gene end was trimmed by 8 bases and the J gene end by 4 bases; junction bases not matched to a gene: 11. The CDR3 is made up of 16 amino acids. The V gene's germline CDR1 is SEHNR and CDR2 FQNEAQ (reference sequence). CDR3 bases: TGTGCCAGCTCATTTTCGATGACTAGCGGGGGGTACGAGCAGTACTTC. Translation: CASSFSMTSGGYEQYF.

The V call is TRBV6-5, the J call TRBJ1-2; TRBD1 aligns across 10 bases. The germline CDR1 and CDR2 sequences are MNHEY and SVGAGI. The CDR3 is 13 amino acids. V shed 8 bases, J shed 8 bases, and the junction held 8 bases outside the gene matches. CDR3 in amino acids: CASSVDRGDGYTF. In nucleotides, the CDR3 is TGTGCCAGCTCTGTGGACAGGGGGGACGGCTACACCTTC.

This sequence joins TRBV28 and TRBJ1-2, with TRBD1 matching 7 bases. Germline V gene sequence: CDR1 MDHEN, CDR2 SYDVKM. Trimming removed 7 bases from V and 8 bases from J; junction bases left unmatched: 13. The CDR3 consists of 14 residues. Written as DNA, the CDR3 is TGTGCCAGCACGTCAGGGGGGCCCTATATGGGCTACACCTTC. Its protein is CASTSGGPYMGYTF.

CDR3 bases: TGTGCCAGCAGCCCGGGGGGCCGCGGGTCGGGCACTGAAGCTTTCTTT. This sequence encodes CASSPGGRGSGTEAFF. The chain employs TRBV7-2 and TRBJ1-1, with D possibly matching TRBD1 (6 bases). V was pared by 5 bases and J by 4 bases, with 20 bases between. Germline CDR1 reads SGHTA; CDR2 reads FQGNSA. The CDR3 spans 16 residues.